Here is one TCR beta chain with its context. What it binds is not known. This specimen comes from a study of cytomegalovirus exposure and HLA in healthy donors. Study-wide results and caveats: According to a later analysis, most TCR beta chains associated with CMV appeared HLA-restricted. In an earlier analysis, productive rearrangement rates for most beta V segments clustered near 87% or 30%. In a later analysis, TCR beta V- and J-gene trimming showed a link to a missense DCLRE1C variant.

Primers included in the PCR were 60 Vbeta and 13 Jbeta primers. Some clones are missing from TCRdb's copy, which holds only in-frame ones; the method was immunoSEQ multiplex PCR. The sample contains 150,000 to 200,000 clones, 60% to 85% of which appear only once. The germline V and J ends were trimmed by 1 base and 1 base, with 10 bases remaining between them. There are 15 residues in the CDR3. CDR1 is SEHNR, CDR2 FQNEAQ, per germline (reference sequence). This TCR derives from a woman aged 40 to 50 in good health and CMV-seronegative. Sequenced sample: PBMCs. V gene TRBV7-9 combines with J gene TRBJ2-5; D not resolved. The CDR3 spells CASSLGRTSQETQYF. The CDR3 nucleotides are TGTGCCAGCAGCTTAGGAAGAACATCCCAAGAGACCCAGTACTTC. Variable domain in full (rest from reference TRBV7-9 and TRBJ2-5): DTGVSQNPRHKITKRGQNVTFRCDPISEHNRLYWYRQTLGQGPEFLTYFQNEAQLEKSRLLSDRFSAERPKGSFSTLEIQRTEQGDSAMYLCASSLGRTSQETQYFGPGTRLLVL.